Shown below are 16 T cell receptor beta chains from a single sample sequenced in a study of T cell repertoires in cytomegalovirus infection. Their antigens are not known. TCRdb reprocessed the reads via MiXCR and lists one record per CDR3 protein. Of approximately 1,000,000 distinct CDR3 sequences in the sample, 30% to 40% were seen once. This specimen was cultured CD8+ T cells from PBMCs, taken from culture after CMV antigen stimulation. These receptors were taken from a human donor in good health (CMV status not recorded). Some clones in this sample may be carry-over from other donors' samples.

The V gene is TRBV20-1, the J gene TRBJ1-1, with D uncertain. V lost 2 bases and J 11 bases, leaving 18 bases between the germline ends. The CDR3 is 13 amino acids. Germline assignment: CDR1 DFQATT and CDR2 SNEGSKA (reference sequence). CDR3 in DNA: TGCAGTGCTAGATCCGCCAAATACGTGGGGGCTTTCTTT. Amino acid sequence: CSARSAKYVGAFF.

The rearrangement uses TRBV5-1 and TRBJ2-3, with D possibly TRBD2 on 7 matching bases. V lost 6 bases to trimming and J lost 2 bases, with 13 bases between them. This CDR3 is built from 14 residues. Germline V gene lookup returns CDR1 SGHRS and CDR2 YFSETQ. In DNA form, the CDR3 reads TGCGCCAGCACCCCGGGGGGCCTCACAGATACGCAGTATTTT. Protein product: CASTPGGLTDTQYF. Full variable domain (outside the CDR3, taken from reference TRBV5-1 and TRBJ2-3): KAGVTQTPRYLIKTRGQQVTLSCSPISGHRSVSWYQQTPGQGLQFLFEYFSETQRNKGNFPGRFSGRQFSNSRSEMNVSTLELGDSALYLCASTPGGLTDTQYFGPGTRLTVL.

V gene TRBV6-1 combines with J gene TRBJ2-2; 12 bases line up with TRBD1. Germline CDR1 reads MNHNS; CDR2 reads SASEGT. The V gene end was trimmed by 4 bases and the J gene end by 6 bases; junction bases not matched to a gene: 6. The CDR3 consists of 16 residues. The CDR3 loop is CASSAGTGGAAGELFF. The CDR3 nucleotides are TGTGCCAGCAGTGCTGGGACAGGGGGCGCAGCCGGGGAGCTGTTTTTT.

This clonotype was seen only a few times. The chain employs TRBV7-6 and TRBJ1-2; tentative D call: TRBD1 (6 bases). Trimming took 6 bases from V and 4 from J, leaving 12 bases between them. The CDR3 runs 13 residues. Germline V gene lookup returns CDR1 SGHVS and CDR2 FNYEAQ. CDR3 DNA sequence: TGTGCCAGCAGTGACCACAGGGTCTATGGCTACACCTTC. Protein sequence: CASSDHRVYGYTF.

The chain employs TRBV7-9 and TRBJ2-7, with a possible D match to TRBD2 (6 bases). Germline V CDR1 and CDR2: SEHNR, FQNEAQ (reference sequence). The CDR3 is made up of 15 amino acids. V lost 0 bases to trimming and J lost 5 bases, with 14 bases between them. CDR3 bases: TGTGCCAGCAGCTTAGCGGGGCGGGGCGCAGACGAGCAGTACGTC. It is translated as CASSLAGRGADEQYV.

This clonotype has just a few counts. The chain uses TRBV6-6 and TRBJ2-5; TRBD2 aligns across 9 bases. The junction had 9 bases not matched to a gene; V was cut back by 0 bases and J by 1 base. This CDR3 contains 18 residues. CDR1 MNHNY and CDR2 SVGAGI come from the germline V gene (reference sequence). CDR3 in amino acids: CASSYSGSSGEIQETQYF. CDR3 DNA sequence: TGTGCCAGCAGTTACTCGGGCTCTAGCGGGGAGATCCAAGAGACCCAGTACTTC.

This sequence joins TRBV7-6 and TRBJ2-3; 14 bases align to TRBD2. V lost 0 bases, J lost 10 bases, and 3 bases stayed unmatched. Germline CDR1 and CDR2: SGHVS and FNYEAQ. The CDR3 has 15 residues. The CDR3 spells CASSLATSGGAAQYF. CDR3 DNA sequence: TGTGCCAGCAGCTTAGCGACTAGCGGGGGGGCAGCGCAGTATTTT. Combining the CDR3 with reference TRBV7-6 and TRBJ2-3 gives the whole variable domain GAGVSQSPRYKVTKRGQDVALRCDPISGHVSLYWYRQALGQGPEFLTYFNYEAQQDKSGLPNDRFSAERPEGSISTLTIQRTEQRDSAMYRCASSLATSGGAAQYFGPGTRLTVL.

This clonotype was seen ten or more times. This sequence joins TRBV7-9 and TRBJ2-7; D is undetermined. Germline V lookup: CDR1 SEHNR, CDR2 FQNEAQ (reference sequence). The CDR3 contains 12 residues. V was cut by 4 bases and J by 2 bases, with 6 bases left in between. The CDR3 sequence is CASSSWTYEQYF. As DNA, the CDR3 is TGTGCCAGCAGCTCCTGGACCTACGAGCAGTACTTC.

The genes are TRBV4-2 and TRBJ2-3, with 9 bases fitting TRBD2. Germline assignment: CDR1 LGHNA and CDR2 YNFKEQ. V lost 0 bases and J lost 1; bases outside the gene matches: 8. The CDR3 spans 18 residues. The CDR3 loop is CASSQDPASGEGTDTQYF. The CDR3 coding sequence is TGTGCCAGCAGCCAAGATCCCGCTAGCGGGGAGGGCACAGATACGCAGTATTTT.

This clonotype turned up a few times. The chain links TRBV12-3 or TRBV12-4 to TRBJ1-2; TRBD1 matches at 10 bases. The CDR3 is 13 amino acids. J gave up 10 bases and V 3 bases, and 5 bases lay outside the gene matches. The CDR3 reads CASSFAGTGVYTF. The CDR3 region has the DNA TGTGCCAGCAGTTTCGCTGGGACAGGGGTCTACACCTTC.

This chain joins TRBV7-9 and TRBJ2-2; perhaps TRBD1 as D (7 bases). Between the trimmed V and J ends, which lost 8 bases and 2 bases, there was a span of 15 bases. Germline V gene sequence: CDR1 SEHNR, CDR2 FQNEAQ (reference sequence). The CDR3 length is 15 residues. In DNA form, the CDR3 reads TGTGCCAGCTTCGGCGGGACAGACAACACCGGGGAGCTGTTTTTT. Amino acid sequence: CASFGGTDNTGELFF.

Comments on this clonotype: Possible read error: a much larger clone is one base away. V gene TRBV11-1 combines with J gene TRBJ2-2; D might be TRBD2 (5 bases). Germline CDR1 SGHAT, CDR2 FQDESV (reference sequence). This CDR3 has 15 residues. This CDR3 is CASSFNSMNTGELFF. CDR3 DNA: TGTGCCAGCAGCTTTAACTCGATGAACACCGGGGAGCTGTTCTTT.

The chain couples TRBV6-2 or TRBV6-3 to TRBJ1-6; possible D gene TRBD1, 5 bases. V was trimmed by 6 bases and J by 0 bases, leaving 12 bases between them. Germline lookup yields CDR1 MNHEY and CDR2 SVGEGT. The CDR3 totals 16 residues. The DNA of the CDR3 is TGTGCCAGCAGCAACGGGGCTCACTCCTATAATTCACCCCTCCACTTT. It specifies CASSNGAHSYNSPLHF.

In this sample, this clonotype turned up many times. The rearrangement uses TRBV11-1 and TRBJ2-7; 9 bases match TRBD2. Losses at the gene ends were 5 bases for V and 4 bases for J; bases not matched to a gene: 6. This CDR3 comprises 14 residues. The germline gives CDR1 SGHAT, CDR2 FQDESV (reference sequence). The CDR3 sequence: CASSPGTSRYEQYV. In DNA form, the CDR3 reads TGTGCCAGCAGCCCCGGGACTAGCAGATACGAGCAGTACGTC.

The chain combines TRBV12-5 with TRBJ2-2; a possible D gene is TRBD2 (6 bases). The V end lost 1 base, the J end lost 0 bases, and 15 bases lay between the germline ends. This CDR3 contains 18 residues. Germline CDR1 is LGHNT and CDR2 is FRNRAP. The CDR3 sequence is CASGLAPGTLSNTGELFF. The CDR3 DNA follows: TGTGCTAGTGGTTTGGCCCCAGGGACTCTTTCGAACACCGGGGAGCTGTTTTTT.

The V and J genes are TRBV4-1 and TRBJ2-1; TRBD2 aligns across 8 bases. The CDR3 totals 15 residues. The V and J ends lost 3 bases and 7 bases, in that order; junction bases with no gene match: 8. Germline CDR1 reads MGHRA; CDR2 reads YSYEKL. The CDR3: CASSHPGLGQNEQFF. As DNA, the CDR3 is TGCGCCAGCAGCCACCCGGGACTAGGGCAGAATGAGCAGTTCTTC.